These T cell receptor beta chains were read from a single sample in a study of blood T cell repertoires in COVID-19. TCRdb keeps only in-frame clones here, not all; method: immunoSEQ multiplex PCR. In the table there are roughly 180,000 clones, around 90% of which are singletons. Sequencing was carried out using PBMCs or T cells enriched from blood (not recorded which). These receptors were obtained from a woman aged 25 to 39 who had recovered from COVID-19. The CDR3 runs from the conserved cysteine through the conserved F or W. D genes are given only for firm matches. Only some rows state a clone size, as once, few, many or a class for expanded clones.

>NA|NA|TRBV2|TRBJ1-6
TGTGCCAGCAGTGTAGGAGGGATTAGTTCACCCCTCCACTTT
CASSVGGISSPLHF
>NA|NA|TRBV12-5|TRBJ2-3
TGTGCTAGTGGTTCCCCCGACTTCACAGATACGCAGTATTTT
CASGSPDFTDTQYF
>NA|NA|TRBV10-3|TRBJ2-1
TGTGCCATCAGTGAGGAAGGAGTAGCAAGTAATGAGCAGTTCTTC
CAISEEGVASNEQFF
>NA|NA|TRBV10-3|TRBJ1-1
TGTGCCATCAGTGAGTCGGCAGAGGGCACTGAAGCTTTCTTT
CAISESAEGTEAFF
>NA|TRBD1|TRBV5-1|TRBJ2-2
TGCGCCAGCAGCTGGACAGGGTCGAGTAACACCGGGGAGCTGTTTTTT
CASSWTGSSNTGELFF
>once|NA|TRBV29-1|TRBJ2-3
TGCAGCACCCGAGGAACAGATACGCAGTATTTT
CSTRGTDTQYF
>NA|TRBD2|TRBV11-3|TRBJ2-5
TGTGCCAGCAGTTTTAGTACTAGCGGGAGTCAAGAGACCCAGTACTTC
CASSFSTSGSQETQYF
>NA|NA|TRBV27|TRBJ1-6
TGTGCCAGCAGTTTACTGGACAGTCCTTTTAATTCACCCCTCCACTTT
CASSLLDSPFNSPLHF
>NA|NA|TRBV9|TRBJ2-1
TGTGCCAGCAGCGTCTGGGGTAGCGGAAGTGAGCAGTTCTTC
CASSVWGSGSEQFF
>NA|NA|TRBV5-1|TRBJ1-4
TGCGCCAGCAGCTTGGCCGGTTTTAATGAAAAACTGTTTTTT
CASSLAGFNEKLFF
>NA|TRBD1|TRBV4-1|TRBJ1-4
TGCGCCAGCAGCCCCGACCGTGCAGGGGGTAATGAAAAACTGTTTTTT
CASSPDRAGGNEKLFF
>NA|TRBD1|TRBV28|TRBJ1-5
TGTGCCAGCAGTTTAGCCCAGGGGGGCAATCAGCCCCAGCATTTT
CASSLAQGGNQPQHF
>NA|NA|TRBV15|TRBJ2-1
TGTGCCACCAGATCTAGGCGAAACAATGAGCAGTTCTTC
CATRSRRNNEQFF
>NA|TRBD1|TRBV24-1|TRBJ1-1
TGTGCCACCGCGGACAGGGAGAATGCTTTCTTT
CATADRENAFF
>NA|NA|TRBV5-1|TRBJ1-1
TGCGCCAGCAGCTCGATCGGAGGTTCGGCTGAAGCTTTCTTT
CASSSIGGSAEAFF
>NA|TRBD1|TRBV7-8|TRBJ1-4
TGTGCCAGCAGCCCAAGGACAGGTGCCGAAAAACTGTTTTTT
CASSPRTGAEKLFF
>many|NA|TRBV19|TRBJ1-2
TGTGCCAGTAGGATAATGGGGCAGGACTATGGCTACACCTTC
CASRIMGQDYGYTF
>once|TRBD1|TRBV6-5|TRBJ1-1
TGTGCCAGCAGTCAGACAGGGTCTTTAAACACTGAAGCTTTCTTT
CASSQTGSLNTEAFF